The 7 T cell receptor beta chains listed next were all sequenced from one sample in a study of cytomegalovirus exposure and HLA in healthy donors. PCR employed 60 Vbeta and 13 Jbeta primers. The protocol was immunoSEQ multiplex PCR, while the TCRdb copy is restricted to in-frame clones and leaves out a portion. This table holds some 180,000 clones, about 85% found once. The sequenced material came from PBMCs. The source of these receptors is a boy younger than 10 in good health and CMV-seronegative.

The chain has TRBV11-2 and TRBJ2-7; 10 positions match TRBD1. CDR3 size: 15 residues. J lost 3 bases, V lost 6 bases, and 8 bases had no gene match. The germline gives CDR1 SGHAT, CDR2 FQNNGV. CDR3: CASRARTGGSYEQYF. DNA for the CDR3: TGTGCCAGCAGGGCTAGGACAGGGGGGAGCTACGAGCAGTACTTC. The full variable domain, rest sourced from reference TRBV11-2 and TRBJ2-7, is EAGVAQSPRYKIIEKRQSVAFWCNPISGHATLYWYQQILGQGPKLLIQFQNNGVVDDSQLPKDRFSAERLKGVDSTLKIQPAKLEDSAVYLCASRARTGGSYEQYFGPGTRLTVT.

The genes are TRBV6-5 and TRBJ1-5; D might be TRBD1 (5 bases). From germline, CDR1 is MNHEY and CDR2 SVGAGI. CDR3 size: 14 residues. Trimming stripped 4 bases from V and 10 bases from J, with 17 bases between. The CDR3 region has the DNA TGTGCCAGCAGTTCTAGCGGTAGGGGAAGTCCCCAGCATTTT. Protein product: CASSSSGRGSPQHF.

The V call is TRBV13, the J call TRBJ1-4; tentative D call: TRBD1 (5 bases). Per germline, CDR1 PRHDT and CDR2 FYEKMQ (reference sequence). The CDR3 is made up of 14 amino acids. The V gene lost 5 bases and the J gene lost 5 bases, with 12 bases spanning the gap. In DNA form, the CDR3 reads TGTGCCAGCAGCCCGGGACGGGGGAATGAAAAACTGTTTTTT. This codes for CASSPGRGNEKLFF. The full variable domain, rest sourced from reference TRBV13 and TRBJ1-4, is AAGVIQSPRHLIKEKRETATLKCYPIPRHDTVYWYQQGPGQDPQFLISFYEKMQSDKGSIPDRFSAQQFSDYHSELNMSSLELGDSALYFCASSPGRGNEKLFFGSGTQLSVL.

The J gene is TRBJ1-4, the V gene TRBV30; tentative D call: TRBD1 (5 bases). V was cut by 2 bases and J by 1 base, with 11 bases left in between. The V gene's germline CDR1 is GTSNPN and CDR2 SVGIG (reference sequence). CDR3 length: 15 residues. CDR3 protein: CAWSPRQRTNEKLFF. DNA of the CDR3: TGTGCCTGGAGTCCCCGACAGCGAACTAATGAAAAACTGTTTTTT.

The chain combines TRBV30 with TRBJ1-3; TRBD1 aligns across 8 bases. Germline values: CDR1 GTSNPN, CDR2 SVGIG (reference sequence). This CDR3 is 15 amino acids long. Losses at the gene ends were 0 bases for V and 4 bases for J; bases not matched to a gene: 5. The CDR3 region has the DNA TGTGCCTGGAGTGTAATCGGACAGGGAGGAAACACCATATATTTT. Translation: CAWSVIGQGGNTIYF.

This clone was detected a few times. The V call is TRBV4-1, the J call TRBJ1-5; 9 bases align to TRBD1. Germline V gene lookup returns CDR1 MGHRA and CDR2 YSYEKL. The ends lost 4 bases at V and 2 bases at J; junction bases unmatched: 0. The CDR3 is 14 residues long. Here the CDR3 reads CASSRTGGNQPQHF. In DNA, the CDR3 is TGCGCCAGCAGCCGGACAGGGGGCAATCAGCCCCAGCATTTT.

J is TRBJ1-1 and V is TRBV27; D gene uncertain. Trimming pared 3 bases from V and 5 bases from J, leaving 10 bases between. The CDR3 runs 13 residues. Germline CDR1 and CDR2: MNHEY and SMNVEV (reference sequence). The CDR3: CASSFRSGTEAFF. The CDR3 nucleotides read TGTGCCAGCAGTTTCCGGTCGGGAACTGAAGCTTTCTTT.